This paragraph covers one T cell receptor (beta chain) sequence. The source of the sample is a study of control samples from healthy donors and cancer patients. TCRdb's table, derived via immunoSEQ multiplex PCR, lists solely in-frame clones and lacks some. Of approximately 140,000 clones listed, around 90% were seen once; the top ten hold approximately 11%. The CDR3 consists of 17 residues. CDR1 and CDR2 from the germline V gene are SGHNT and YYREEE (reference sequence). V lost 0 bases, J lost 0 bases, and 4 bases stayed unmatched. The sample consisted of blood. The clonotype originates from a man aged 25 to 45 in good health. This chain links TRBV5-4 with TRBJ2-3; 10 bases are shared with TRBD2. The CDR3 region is CASSLGLAGASTDTQYF. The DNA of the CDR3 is TGTGCCAGCAGCTTGGGTCTAGCGGGAGCAAGCACAGATACGCAGTATTTT.